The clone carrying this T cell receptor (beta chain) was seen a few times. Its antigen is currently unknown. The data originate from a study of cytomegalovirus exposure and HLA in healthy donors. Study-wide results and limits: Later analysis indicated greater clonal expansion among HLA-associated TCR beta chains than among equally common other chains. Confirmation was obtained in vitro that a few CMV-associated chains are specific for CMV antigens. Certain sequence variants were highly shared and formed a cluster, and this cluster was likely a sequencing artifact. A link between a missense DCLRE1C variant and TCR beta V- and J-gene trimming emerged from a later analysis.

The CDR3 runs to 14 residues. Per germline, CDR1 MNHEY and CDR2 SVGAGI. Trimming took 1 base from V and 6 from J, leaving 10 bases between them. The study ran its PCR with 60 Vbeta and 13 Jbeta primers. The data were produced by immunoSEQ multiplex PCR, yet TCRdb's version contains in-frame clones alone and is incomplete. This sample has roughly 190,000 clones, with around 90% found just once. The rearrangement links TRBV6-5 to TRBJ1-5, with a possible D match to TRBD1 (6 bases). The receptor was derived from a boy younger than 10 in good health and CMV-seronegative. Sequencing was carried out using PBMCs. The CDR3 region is CASSYFKTGQPQHF. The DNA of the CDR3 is TGTGCCAGCAGTTACTTTAAGACAGGTCAGCCCCAGCATTTT.